The source of this TCR beta chain is a study of T cell repertoires in cytomegalovirus infection. The sample holds many counts of this clonotype. V was clipped by 1 base and J by 6 bases, with 9 bases between them. The CDR3 is 13 amino acids. TCRdb processed the reads anew with MiXCR; each CDR3 protein has one entry. The sample lists fewer than 80,000 distinct CDR3 sequences; 3.7% were seen once. This clonotype was obtained from a human donor in good health (CMV status not recorded). Some clones in this sample may be carry-over from other donors' samples. V is TRBV12-3 or TRBV12-4 and J is TRBJ1-1; no definite D call. Sequencing input: PBMCs. The CDR3 is CASSLGGPAEAFF. In nucleotides, the CDR3 is TGTGCCAGCAGTTTAGGAGGGCCCGCTGAAGCTTTCTTT.